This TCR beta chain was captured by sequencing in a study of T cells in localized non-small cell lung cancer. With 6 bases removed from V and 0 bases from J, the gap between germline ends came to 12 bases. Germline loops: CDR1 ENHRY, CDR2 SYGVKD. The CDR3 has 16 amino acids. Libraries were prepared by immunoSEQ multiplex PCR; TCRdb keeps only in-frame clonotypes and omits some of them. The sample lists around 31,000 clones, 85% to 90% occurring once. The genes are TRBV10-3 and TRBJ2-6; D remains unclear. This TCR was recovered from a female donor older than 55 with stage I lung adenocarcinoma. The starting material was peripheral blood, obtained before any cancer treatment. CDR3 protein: CAIRTLLNSGANVLTF. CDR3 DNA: TGTGCCATCAGGACCCTCCTCAACTCTGGGGCCAACGTCCTGACTTTC.